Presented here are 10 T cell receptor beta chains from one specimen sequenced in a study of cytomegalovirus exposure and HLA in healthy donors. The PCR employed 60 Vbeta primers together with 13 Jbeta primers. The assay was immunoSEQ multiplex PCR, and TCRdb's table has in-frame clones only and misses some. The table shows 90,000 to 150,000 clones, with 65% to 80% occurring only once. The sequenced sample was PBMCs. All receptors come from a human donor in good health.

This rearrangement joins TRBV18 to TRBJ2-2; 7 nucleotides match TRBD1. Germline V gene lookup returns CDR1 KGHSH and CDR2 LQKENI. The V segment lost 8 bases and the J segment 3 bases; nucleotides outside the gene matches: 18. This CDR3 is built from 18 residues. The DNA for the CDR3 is TGTGCCAGCCCAAACGGGACAGAAAGGGCCGGAGACACCGGGGAGCTGTTTTTT. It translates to CASPNGTERAGDTGELFF.

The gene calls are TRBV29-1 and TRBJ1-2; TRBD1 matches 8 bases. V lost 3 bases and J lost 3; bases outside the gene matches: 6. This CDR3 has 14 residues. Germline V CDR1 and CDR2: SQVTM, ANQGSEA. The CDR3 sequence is CSVDVMDRDYGYTF. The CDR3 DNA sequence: TGCAGCGTTGATGTCATGGACAGGGACTATGGCTACACCTTC. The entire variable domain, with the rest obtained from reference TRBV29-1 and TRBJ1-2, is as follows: SAVISQKPSRDICQRGTSLTIQCQVDSQVTMMFWYRQQPGQSLTLIATANQGSEATYESGFVIDKFPISRPNLTFSTLTVSNMSPEDSSIYLCSVDVMDRDYGYTFGSGTRLTVV.

CDR3 coding DNA: TGTGCCAGCAATGGACAGACCGGGGGGCAAAATGAAAAACTGTTTTTT. Residues: CASNGQTGGQNEKLFF. This chain connects TRBV2 to TRBJ1-4, with a tentative D call TRBD1 (6 bases). This CDR3 comprises 16 residues. V lost 7 bases to trimming and J lost 5 bases, with 20 bases between them. The germline V gene has CDR1 SNHLY and CDR2 FYNNEI.

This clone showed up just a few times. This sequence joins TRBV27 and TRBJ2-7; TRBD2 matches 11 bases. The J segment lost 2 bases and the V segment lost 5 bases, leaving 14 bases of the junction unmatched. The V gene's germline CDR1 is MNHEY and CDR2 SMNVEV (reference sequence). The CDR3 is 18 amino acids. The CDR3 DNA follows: TGTGCCAGCAGTCCACCCCTCGCCGGACTAGCGGGCCCCTACGAGCAGTACTTC. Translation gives CASSPPLAGLAGPYEQYF.

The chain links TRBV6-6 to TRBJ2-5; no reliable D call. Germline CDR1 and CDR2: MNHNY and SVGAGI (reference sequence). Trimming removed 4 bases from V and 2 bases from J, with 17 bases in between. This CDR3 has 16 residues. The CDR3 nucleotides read TGTGCCAGCAGTTTATTAGCAGTTCCTCTACAAGAGACCCAGTACTTC. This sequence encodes CASSLLAVPLQETQYF.

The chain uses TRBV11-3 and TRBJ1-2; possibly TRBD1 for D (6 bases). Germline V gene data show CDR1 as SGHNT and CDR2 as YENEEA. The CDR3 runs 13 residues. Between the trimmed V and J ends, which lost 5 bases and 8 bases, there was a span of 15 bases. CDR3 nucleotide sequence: TGTGCCAGCAGCCCGACCCAGGGGAAGGGCTACACCTTC. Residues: CASSPTQGKGYTF. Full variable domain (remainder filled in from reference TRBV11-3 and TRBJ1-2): EAGVVQSPRYKIIEKKQPVAFWCNPISGHNTLYWYLQNLGQGPELLIRYENEEAVDDSQLPKDRFSAERLKGVDSTLKIQPAELGDSAVYLCASSPTQGKGYTFGSGTRLTVV.

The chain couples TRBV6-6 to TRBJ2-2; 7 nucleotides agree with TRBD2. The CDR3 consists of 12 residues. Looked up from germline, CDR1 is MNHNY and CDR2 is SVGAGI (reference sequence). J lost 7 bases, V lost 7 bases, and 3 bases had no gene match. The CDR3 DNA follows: TGTGCCAGCATAGGCGGGGGCGGGGAGCTGTTTTTT. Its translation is CASIGGGGELFF.

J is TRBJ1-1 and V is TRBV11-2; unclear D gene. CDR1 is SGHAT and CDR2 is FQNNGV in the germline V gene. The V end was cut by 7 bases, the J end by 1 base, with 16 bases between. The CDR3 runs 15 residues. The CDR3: CASNHPGFGNTEAFF. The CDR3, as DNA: TGTGCCAGCAACCACCCGGGGTTCGGGAACACTGAAGCTTTCTTT.

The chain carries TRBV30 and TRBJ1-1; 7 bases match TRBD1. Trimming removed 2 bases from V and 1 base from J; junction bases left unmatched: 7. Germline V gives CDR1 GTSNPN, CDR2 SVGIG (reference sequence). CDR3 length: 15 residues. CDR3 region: CAWSRAGTANTEAFF. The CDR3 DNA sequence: TGTGCCTGGAGTCGCGCCGGGACAGCGAACACTGAAGCTTTCTTT.

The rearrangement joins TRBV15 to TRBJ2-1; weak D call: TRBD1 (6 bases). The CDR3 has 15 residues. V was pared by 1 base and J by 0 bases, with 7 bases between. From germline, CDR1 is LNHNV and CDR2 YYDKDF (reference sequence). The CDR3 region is CATSRGTDSYNEQFF. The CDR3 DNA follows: TGTGCCACCAGCAGAGGGACAGACTCCTACAATGAGCAGTTCTTC.